The 21 T cell receptor beta chains listed next were all sequenced from one sample in a study of cytomegalovirus exposure and HLA in healthy donors. Assay used: immunoSEQ multiplex PCR; TCRdb lists only in-frame clones, some missing. Of approximately 200,000 clones listed, about 81% were seen once; the top ten hold 0.95% to 1.5%. Sequencing used PBMCs. Receptors were obtained from a woman in her 30s in good health and CMV-seronegative.

The rearrangement links TRBV9 to TRBJ1-2; TRBD1 matches at 9 bases. CDR3 length: 15 amino acids. V dropped 4 bases and J dropped 8; count of bases not matched to a gene: 12. The V gene's germline CDR1 is SGDLS and CDR2 YYNGEE. This CDR3 is CASSPPATGGTGYTF. The DNA of the CDR3 is TGTGCCAGCAGCCCGCCCGCAACAGGGGGCACAGGCTACACCTTC. The whole variable domain, filled in from reference TRBV9 and TRBJ1-2, reads DSGVTQTPKHLITATGQRVTLRCSPRSGDLSVYWYQQSLDQGLQFLIQYYNGEERAKGNILERFSAQQFPDLHSELNLSSLELGDSALYFCASSPPATGGTGYTFGSGTRLTVV.

Only one count was recorded for this clone. The chain couples TRBV29-1 to TRBJ2-1, with D tentatively TRBD2 (6 bases). Germline V gives CDR1 SQVTM, CDR2 ANQGSEA. This CDR3 is 16 amino acids long. V shed 5 bases and J shed 7 bases, with 24 bases lying between them. The CDR3 nucleotides are TGCAGCGTTACCTTCCGGGGCGGGGCTTTTAGGAATGAGCAGTTCTTC. Protein product: CSVTFRGGAFRNEQFF.

The V call is TRBV29-1, the J call TRBJ2-1; 8 nucleotides match TRBD2. CDR1 and CDR2 (germline): SQVTM, ANQGSEA. The CDR3 loop spans 15 amino acids. V shed 4 bases, J shed 2 bases, and the junction held 7 bases outside the gene matches. DNA for the CDR3: TGCAGCGTTGTACGCGGGAGGCCCCCCTACAATGAGCAGTTCTTC. It translates to CSVVRGRPPYNEQFF.

The rearrangement links TRBV19 to TRBJ1-3; 10 bases align to TRBD1. The CDR3 runs 14 residues. Germline V lookup: CDR1 LNHDA, CDR2 SQIVND (reference sequence). With V trimmed by 7 bases and J by 4 bases, 4 bases remained unmatched. CDR3 DNA sequence: TGTGCCAGTACTCCGGGACAGGGGGGAAACACCATATATTTT. This sequence encodes CASTPGQGGNTIYF.

CDR3 residues: CASSEARTGGPLEAFF. CDR3 bases: TGTGCCAGCAGTGAAGCAAGGACAGGTGGACCCCTTGAAGCTTTCTTT. The V and J genes are TRBV6-1 and TRBJ1-1; TRBD1 aligns across 7 bases. The germline V gene has CDR1 MNHNS and CDR2 SASEGT. The CDR3 is 16 amino acids. J lost 7 bases, V lost 0 bases, and 11 bases had no gene match.

The V gene is TRBV30, the J gene TRBJ1-4, with D possibly matching TRBD1 (5 bases). The CDR3 has 16 residues. Germline values: CDR1 GTSNPN, CDR2 SVGIG (reference sequence). V lost 1 base and J lost 6, with 18 bases in between. The CDR3 reads CAWSAPGGGSYEKLFF. CDR3 coding DNA: TGTGCCTGGAGTGCCCCCGGGGGGGGGTCATATGAAAAACTGTTTTTT.

V and J are TRBV28 and TRBJ1-2; 10 nucleotides agree with TRBD1. Germline CDR1 reads MDHEN; CDR2 reads SYDVKM. Trimming removed 3 bases from V and 5 bases from J; junction bases left unmatched: 6. This CDR3 region has 15 residues. The DNA for the CDR3 is TGTGCCAGCAGTTTTGGGGGGACAGGGGTTTATGGCTACACCTTC. It encodes CASSFGGTGVYGYTF.

This clone came up once. The rearrangement links TRBV5-5 to TRBJ2-1, with TRBD1 matching 11 bases. V shed 0 bases and J 6 bases; nucleotides not matched to a gene: 11. Per germline, CDR1 SGHKS and CDR2 YYEKEE (reference sequence). The CDR3 extends over 18 amino acids. The CDR3 DNA is TGTGCCAGCAGCTTGGTGCCCTGGGACAGGGGGGTCGGCAATGAGCAGTTCTTC. As protein: CASSLVPWDRGVGNEQFF.

The V call is TRBV6-5, the J call TRBJ2-4, with 8 bases fitting TRBD2. Germline CDR1 and CDR2: MNHEY and SVGAGI. Trimming took 6 bases from V and 6 from J; bases not matched to a gene: 7. The CDR3 extends over 14 amino acids. CDR3 coding DNA: TGTGCCAGCAGAGAAAGCGGGAGAGGAAACATTCAGTACTTC. It translates to CASRESGRGNIQYF.

The chain is built from TRBV2 and TRBJ2-2, with D possibly being TRBD1 (6 bases). Looked up from germline, CDR1 is SNHLY and CDR2 is FYNNEI. The V and J ends lost 6 bases and 4 bases respectively, with 9 bases between them. CDR3 length equals 13 residues. The CDR3 DNA is TGTGCCAGCAGAAACAGGGCCACCGGGGAGCTGTTTTTT. It encodes CASRNRATGELFF.

The V gene is TRBV5-6, the J gene TRBJ1-2, with 8 bases identical to TRBD1. Losses at the gene ends were 2 bases for V and 2 bases for J; bases not matched to a gene: 8. The CDR3 has 16 residues. The germline CDR1 and CDR2 sequences are SGHDT and YYEEEE. The CDR3 DNA is TGTGCCAGCAGCTTCCGGGGACAGGTTGGAAACTATGGCTACACCTTC. Translating gives CASSFRGQVGNYGYTF.

V is TRBV5-1 and J is TRBJ2-3; TRBD1 is a possible D gene (5 bases). Trimming shortened V by 1 base and J by 4 bases, and 13 bases separated the two germline ends. The CDR3 is made up of 15 amino acids. CDR1 is SGHRS, CDR2 YFSETQ, per germline. CDR3 in DNA: TGCGCCAGCAGCTTGCAGGGCGAGGATTCAGATACGCAGTATTTT. As protein: CASSLQGEDSDTQYF.

The V gene is TRBV6-6, the J gene TRBJ1-6; 7 bases line up with TRBD1. The CDR3 sequence is 15 residues long. Unmatched junction bases numbered 8, after V lost 5 bases and J lost 7 bases. CDR1 and CDR2 (germline): MNHNY, SVGAGI (reference sequence). CDR3 residues: CASSNQQGWNSPLHF. CDR3 coding DNA: TGTGCCAGCAGTAACCAACAGGGGTGGAATTCACCCCTCCACTTT.

CDR3 loop: CASSTSITDTQYF. For the CDR3, the DNA is TGTGCCAGTAGTACATCAATCACAGATACGCAGTATTTT. This chain connects TRBV19 to TRBJ2-3, with D unclear. Germline V lookup: CDR1 LNHDA, CDR2 SQIVND (reference sequence). The germline V and J ends were trimmed by 4 bases and 2 bases, with 7 bases remaining between them. The CDR3 runs 13 residues.

In its sample, this clone was seen once. The J gene is TRBJ2-7, the V gene TRBV2; 7 bases agree with TRBD1. The CDR3 has 14 residues. Trimming removed 8 bases from V and 2 bases from J; junction bases left unmatched: 9. CDR1 is SNHLY, CDR2 FYNNEI, per germline. The CDR3 loop reads CASGSRGLTYEQYF. The CDR3 bases are TGTGCCAGCGGTTCGAGGGGGCTCACCTACGAGCAGTACTTC.

The V gene is TRBV9, the J gene TRBJ2-7; D unclear. The V gene lost 0 bases and the J gene lost 5 bases, with 18 bases spanning the gap. The CDR3 has 16 amino acids. Germline CDR1 is SGDLS and CDR2 is YYNGEE. The CDR3 bases are TGTGCCAGCAGCGTAGTCCCATTGGGCACCAGAAACGAGCAGTACTTC. Residues: CASSVVPLGTRNEQYF.

The V gene is TRBV7-9, the J gene TRBJ1-1; D ambiguous. V lost 6 bases and J 2 bases, leaving 13 bases between the germline ends. The CDR3 spans 14 residues. Germline CDR1 SEHNR, CDR2 FQNEAQ (reference sequence). CDR3 residues: CASRLEVRNTEAFF. The CDR3 DNA reads TGTGCCAGCAGGCTTGAGGTGAGAAACACTGAAGCTTTCTTT.

This clone was counted only a few times. The chain joins TRBV6-5 to TRBJ1-6; TRBD1 matches 9 bases. Germline V CDR1 and CDR2: MNHEY, SVGAGI. This CDR3 region has 15 residues. After removal of 2 bases from V and 6 bases from J, the junction contained 2 bases not matched to a gene. DNA for the CDR3: TGTGCCAGCAGTTACGGGGACAGGGTTAATTCACCCCTCCACTTT. Protein product: CASSYGDRVNSPLHF.

In this sample, this clone turned up once. CDR3: CASSGQGGNQPQHF. Written as DNA, the CDR3 is TGTGCCAGCAGCGGACAGGGGGGGAATCAGCCCCAGCATTTT. This sequence joins TRBV6-5 and TRBJ1-5, with 10 bases identical to TRBD1. The CDR3 consists of 14 residues. Germline V lookup: CDR1 MNHEY, CDR2 SVGAGI. V lost 6 bases, J lost 4 bases, and 3 bases stayed unmatched.

The chain combines TRBV28 with TRBJ2-7, with D possibly being TRBD1 (6 bases). V lost 4 bases and J 5 bases, leaving 6 bases between the germline ends. The CDR3 totals 11 residues. Germline loops: CDR1 MDHEN, CDR2 SYDVKM. DNA of the CDR3: TGTGCCAGCAGTTCAGGGGACGAGCAGTACTTC. This encodes CASSSGDEQYF.

The chain uses TRBV15 and TRBJ1-1; D is undetermined. The CDR3 is 15 amino acids. Germline CDR1 reads LNHNV; CDR2 reads YYDKDF (reference sequence). V was clipped by 1 base and J by 3 bases, with 12 bases between them. CDR3 nucleotide sequence: TGTGCCACCAGCAGAGGAATCTCGGTGGACACTGAAGCTTTCTTT. It specifies CATSRGISVDTEAFF. Complete variable domain (other parts from reference TRBV15 and TRBJ1-1): DAMVIQNPRYQVTQFGKPVTLSCSQTLNHNVMYWYQQKSSQAPKLLFHYYDKDFNNEADTPDNFQSRRPNTSFCFLDIRSPGLGDTAMYLCATSRGISVDTEAFFGQGTRLTVV.